The T cell receptor (beta chain) described here comes from a study of blood T cell repertoires in COVID-19. About the research overall: The samples span acute and convalescent COVID-19 from the United States, Italy and Spain.

Data came from immunoSEQ multiplex PCR; TCRdb stores just in-frame clones and leaves some out. The sample includes more than 300,000 clones, more than 85% of them seen just once. The CDR3 consists of 20 residues. Trimming removed 8 bases from V and 0 bases from J; junction bases left unmatched: 22. CDR1 is KGHDR and CDR2 is SFDVKD in the germline V gene. Participants were placed into cohorts based on the clinical history they reported. This chain links TRBV24-1 with TRBJ1-1; 8 bases match TRBD1. This receptor was identified in a woman aged 25 to 39 who had recovered from COVID-19. The sequencing sample was made of PBMCs or T cells enriched from blood (not recorded which). CDR3 loop: CATTLRGGQVVKLMNTEAFF. DNA for the CDR3: TGTGCCACCACCCTAAGGGGGGGACAGGTCGTAAAACTTATGAACACTGAAGCTTTCTTT.